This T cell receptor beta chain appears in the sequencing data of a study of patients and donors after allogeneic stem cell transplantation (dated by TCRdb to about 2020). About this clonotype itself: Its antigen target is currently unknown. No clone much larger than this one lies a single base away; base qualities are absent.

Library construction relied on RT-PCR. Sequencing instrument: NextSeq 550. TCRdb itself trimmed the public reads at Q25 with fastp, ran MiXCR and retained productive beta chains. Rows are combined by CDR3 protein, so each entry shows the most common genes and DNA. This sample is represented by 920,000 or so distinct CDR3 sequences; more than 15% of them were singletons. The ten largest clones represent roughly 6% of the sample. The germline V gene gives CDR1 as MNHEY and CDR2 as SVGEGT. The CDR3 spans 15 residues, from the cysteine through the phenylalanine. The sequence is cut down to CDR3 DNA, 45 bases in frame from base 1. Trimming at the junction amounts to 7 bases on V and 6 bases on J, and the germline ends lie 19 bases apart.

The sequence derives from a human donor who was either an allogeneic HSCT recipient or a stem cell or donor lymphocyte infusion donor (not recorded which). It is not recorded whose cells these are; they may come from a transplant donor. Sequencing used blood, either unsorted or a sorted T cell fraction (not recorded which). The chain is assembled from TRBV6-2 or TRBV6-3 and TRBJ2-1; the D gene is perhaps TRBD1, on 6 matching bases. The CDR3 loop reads CASKSGQTPGNEQFF. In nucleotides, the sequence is TGTGCCAGCAAAAGCGGACAGACTCCTGGCAATGAGCAGTTCTTC.